Each of the 6 T cell receptor beta chains below was sequenced from the same sample in a study of blood T cell repertoires in COVID-19. The data were produced by immunoSEQ multiplex PCR, yet TCRdb's version contains in-frame clones alone and is incomplete. The top ten clones hold around 2% of a sample with about 400,000 clones, approximately 85% of them seen once. The sequenced sample was PBMCs or T cells enriched from blood (not recorded which). The receptors were gathered from a woman between 35 and 50 years old with acute COVID-19.

This clone occurred once. The gene calls are TRBV27 and TRBJ1-2, with TRBD1 matching 7 bases. Germline V gene sequence: CDR1 MNHEY, CDR2 SMNVEV (reference sequence). The CDR3 totals 14 residues. Trimming at V came to 4 bases and at J to 8 bases, leaving 10 bases not matched to a gene. The CDR3 DNA reads TGTGCCAGCAGTTCCCCGGACAGGTCAGGCGGCTACACCTTC. It encodes CASSSPDRSGGYTF.

V usage is TRBV20-1 and J usage is TRBJ2-7; D is possibly TRBD2 (6 bases). CDR1 is DFQATT and CDR2 is SNEGSKA in the germline V gene (reference sequence). The CDR3 is made up of 13 amino acids. Trimming shortened V by 3 bases and J by 3 bases, and 12 bases separated the two germline ends. CDR3 loop: CSASWRGSYEQYF. CDR3 nucleotides: TGCAGTGCTAGTTGGCGGGGCAGCTACGAGCAGTACTTC.

The rearrangement joins TRBV23-1 to TRBJ1-1; D is perhaps TRBD1 (6 bases). TRBV23-1 is flagged as an ORF with uncertain function. This CDR3 region has 12 residues. Trimming pared 6 bases from V and 7 bases from J, leaving 12 bases between. DNA for the CDR3: TGCGCCAGCAGGCGGCAGGGGAGTGAAGCTTTCTTT. Encoded protein: CASRRQGSEAFF.

The chain links TRBV18 to TRBJ1-1; TRBD1 matches 7 bases. J lost 1 base, V lost 3 bases, and 2 bases had no gene match. CDR1 and CDR2 from the germline V gene are KGHSH and LQKENI. The CDR3 covers 14 residues. The chain's CDR3 is CASSPRDRNTEAFF. The CDR3 DNA reads TGTGCCAGCTCACCCCGGGACAGGAACACTGAAGCTTTCTTT.

To note about this clone: This sample includes further DNA sequences coding for the same CDR3. This chain joins TRBV19 and TRBJ1-1; D not certain. Germline V CDR1 and CDR2: LNHDA, SQIVND (reference sequence). V was clipped by 5 bases and J by 1 base, with 8 bases between them. There are 13 residues in the CDR3. The CDR3 sequence is CASSGRGNTEAFF. Here the CDR3 DNA reads TGTGCCAGTAGTGGCCGGGGGAACACTGAAGCTTTCTTT.

V is TRBV6-5 and J is TRBJ2-7; weak D call: TRBD1 (5 bases). This CDR3 comprises 13 residues. Trimming stripped 5 bases from V and 3 bases from J, with 11 bases between. Germline assignment: CDR1 MNHEY and CDR2 SVGAGI. CDR3 sequence: CASSPSGNYEQYF. CDR3 nucleotides: TGTGCCAGCAGTCCCTCAGGGAACTACGAGCAGTACTTC.